This T cell receptor beta chain was documented in a study of shared clonotypes between healthy human individuals. Germline CDR1 and CDR2: LGHNA and YNFKEQ. This CDR3 contains 17 residues. The V gene lost 0 bases and the J gene lost 4 bases, with 18 bases spanning the gap. Clones were read by immunoSEQ multiplex PCR, and TCRdb kept only the in-frame ones, dropping some. The sample has approximately 1.9 million clones, roughly 93% seen once. CD45RO-negative, CCR7-selected cells formed the naive CD8 fraction, which excluded terminally differentiated effector memory CD45RA+ cells. This clonotype was obtained from a young man in good health. Some clones in this sample may be carry-over from other donors' samples. This chain links TRBV4-2 with TRBJ2-5; D is perhaps TRBD2 (5 bases). The sequencing input was naive CD8+ T cells from PBMCs. The CDR3 DNA reads TGTGCCAGCAGCCAAGATCGGTGGACTGATGGTCGAGAGACCCAGTACTTC. Translation: CASSQDRWTDGRETQYF.